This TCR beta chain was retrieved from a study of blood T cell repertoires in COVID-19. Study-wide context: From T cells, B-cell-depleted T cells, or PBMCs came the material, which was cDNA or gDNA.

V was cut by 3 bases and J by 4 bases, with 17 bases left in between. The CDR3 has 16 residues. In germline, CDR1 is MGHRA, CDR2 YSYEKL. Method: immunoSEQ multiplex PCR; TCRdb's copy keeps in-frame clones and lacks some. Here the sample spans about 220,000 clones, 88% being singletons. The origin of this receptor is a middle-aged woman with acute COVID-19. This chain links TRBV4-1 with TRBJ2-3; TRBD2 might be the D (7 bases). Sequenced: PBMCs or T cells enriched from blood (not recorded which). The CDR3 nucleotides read TGCGCCAGCAGCCATCCCTCTGGGGGGGGCCCAGATACGCAGTATTTT. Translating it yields CASSHPSGGGPDTQYF.